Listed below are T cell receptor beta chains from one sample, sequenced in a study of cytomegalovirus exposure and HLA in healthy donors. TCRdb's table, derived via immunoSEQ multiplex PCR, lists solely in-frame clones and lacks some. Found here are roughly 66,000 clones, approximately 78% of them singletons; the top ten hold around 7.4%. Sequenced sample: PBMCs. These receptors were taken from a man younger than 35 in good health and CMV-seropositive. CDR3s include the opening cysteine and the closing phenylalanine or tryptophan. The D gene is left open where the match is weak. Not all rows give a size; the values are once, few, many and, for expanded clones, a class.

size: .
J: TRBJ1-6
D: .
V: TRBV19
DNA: TGTGCCAGTAGGGTCGAGATCGGGTCACCCCTCCACTTT
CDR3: CASRVEIGSPLHF

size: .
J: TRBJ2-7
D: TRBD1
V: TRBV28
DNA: TGTGCCAGCAGATCCGCTCGAACAGGGGTAAACGAGCAGTACTTC
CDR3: CASRSARTGVNEQYF

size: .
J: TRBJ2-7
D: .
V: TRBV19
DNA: TGTGCCAGTAGAGGGTTGTCAGGGCGGAACGAGCAGTACTTC
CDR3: CASRGLSGRNEQYF

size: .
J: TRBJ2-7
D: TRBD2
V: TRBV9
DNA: TGTGCCAGCAGCGTAGAAGGACTAGCGGGGGTCACAGAGCAGTACTTC
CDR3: CASSVEGLAGVTEQYF

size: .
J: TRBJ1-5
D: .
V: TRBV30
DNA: TGTGCCTGGGCTAATAGCAATCAGCCCCAGCATTTT
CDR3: CAWANSNQPQHF

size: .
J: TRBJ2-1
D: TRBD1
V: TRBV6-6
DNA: TGTGCCAGCAGTTACCAGGGGGCCTACAATGAGCAGTTCTTC
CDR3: CASSYQGAYNEQFF

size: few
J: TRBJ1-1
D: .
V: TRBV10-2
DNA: TGCGCCAGCAGTGAGCAGGTGATAAACACTGAAGCTTTCTTT
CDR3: CASSEQVINTEAFF

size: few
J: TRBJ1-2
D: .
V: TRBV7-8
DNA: TGTGCCAGCAGCTCGACGACTCATGACCCCTATGGCTACACCTTC
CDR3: CASSSTTHDPYGYTF

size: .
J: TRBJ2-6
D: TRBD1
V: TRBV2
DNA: TGTGCCAGCAGTGAGCGGGACAGGGGGCCTGGGGCCAACGTCCTGACTTTC
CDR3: CASSERDRGPGANVLTF

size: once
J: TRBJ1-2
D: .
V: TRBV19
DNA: TGTGCCAGTATCCCCATGGGGGGGAACTATGGCTACACCTTC
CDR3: CASIPMGGNYGYTF

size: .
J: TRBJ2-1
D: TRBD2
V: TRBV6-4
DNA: TGTGCCAGCAGTGCACTAGCGGGAGGCTACAATGAGCAGTTCTTC
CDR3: CASSALAGGYNEQFF

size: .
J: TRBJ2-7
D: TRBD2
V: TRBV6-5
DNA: TGTGCCACCCGGGGGGCGGGAGGTAAAGGCGAGCAGTACTTC
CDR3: CATRGAGGKGEQYF

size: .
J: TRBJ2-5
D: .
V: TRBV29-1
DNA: TGCAGCGTTGATGGGGGGGCAGAGACCCAGTACTTC
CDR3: CSVDGGAETQYF

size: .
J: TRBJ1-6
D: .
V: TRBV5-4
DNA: TGTGCCAGCAGCTTGGGGGGAGGTAATTCACCCCTCCACTTT
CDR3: CASSLGGGNSPLHF

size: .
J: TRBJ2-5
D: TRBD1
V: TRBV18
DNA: TGTGCCAGCTCACCGCCTACAGGGGTGGAGACCCAGTACTTC
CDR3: CASSPPTGVETQYF

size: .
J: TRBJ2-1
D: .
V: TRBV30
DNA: TGTGCCTGGACGAGGCAGAGTGAGCAGTTCTTC
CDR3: CAWTRQSEQFF

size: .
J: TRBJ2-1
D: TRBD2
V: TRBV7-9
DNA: TGTGCCAGCAGCTTCACTAGCGGGGGGAATGAGCAGTTCTTC
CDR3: CASSFTSGGNEQFF

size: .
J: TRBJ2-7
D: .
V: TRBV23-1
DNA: TGCGCCAGCCCACAATCCGAGCAGTACTTC
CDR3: CASPQSEQYF

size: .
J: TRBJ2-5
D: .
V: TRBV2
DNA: TGTGCCAGCAGGCCAGGGGAGGGGGAGACCCAGTACTTC
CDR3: CASRPGEGETQYF

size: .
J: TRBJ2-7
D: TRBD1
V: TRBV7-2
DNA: TGTGCCAGCAGCCATACCGGGACAGGGGCCTACGAGCAGTACTTC
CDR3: CASSHTGTGAYEQYF

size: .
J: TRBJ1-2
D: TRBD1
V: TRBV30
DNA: TGTGCCTGGAGTGGGACAGGCGGGCATGGCTACACCTTC
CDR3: CAWSGTGGHGYTF

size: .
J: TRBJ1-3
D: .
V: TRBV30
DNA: TGTGCCTGGAGTGCGGGGGACGTAATATATTTT
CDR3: CAWSAGDVIYF

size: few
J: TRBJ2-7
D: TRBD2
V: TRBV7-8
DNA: TGTGCCAGCAGCTCGAGACTAGCGGGGGGATCCTCCTACGAGCAGTACTTC
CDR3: CASSSRLAGGSSYEQYF

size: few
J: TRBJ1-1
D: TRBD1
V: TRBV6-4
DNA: TGTGCCAGCAGTGACCCGGGACAGGGAAGGGGAACTGAAGCTTTCTTT
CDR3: CASSDPGQGRGTEAFF

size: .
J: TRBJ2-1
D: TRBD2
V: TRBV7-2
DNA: TGTGCCAGCAGCGTTACTAGCGGGGCGACAAATGAGCAGTTCTTC
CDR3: CASSVTSGATNEQFF

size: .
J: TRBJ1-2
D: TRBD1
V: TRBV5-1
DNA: TGCGCCAGCAGCTCGGGGGACAGGGGTACCTATGGCTACACCTTC
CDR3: CASSSGDRGTYGYTF

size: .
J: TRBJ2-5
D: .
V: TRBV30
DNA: TGTGCCTGGGAACCCCCGACAGATCAAGAGACCCAGTACTTC
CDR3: CAWEPPTDQETQYF

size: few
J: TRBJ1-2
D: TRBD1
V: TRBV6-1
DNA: TGTGCCAGCAGTGAGGGGACAGGGCGAGGCTACACCTTC
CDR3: CASSEGTGRGYTF

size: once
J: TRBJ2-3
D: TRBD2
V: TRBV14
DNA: TGTGCCAGCAGCCAACTAGCGGGAGCCACAGATACGCAGTATTTT
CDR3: CASSQLAGATDTQYF

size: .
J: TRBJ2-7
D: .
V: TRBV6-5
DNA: TGTGCCAGCAGTTACTCGCGACTAGGCAACGAGCAGTACTTC
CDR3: CASSYSRLGNEQYF

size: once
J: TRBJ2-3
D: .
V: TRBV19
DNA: TGTGCCAGTAGTATCGGGACAGATACGCAGTATTTT
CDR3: CASSIGTDTQYF

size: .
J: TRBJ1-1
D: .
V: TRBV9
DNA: TGTGCCAGCACCACGGGGAGGTTCGAAACTGAAGCTTTCTTT
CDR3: CASTTGRFETEAFF

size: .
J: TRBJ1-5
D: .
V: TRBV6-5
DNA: TGTGCCAGCAGCCGCGGCGGCGGGAGTAGTCAGCCCCAGCATTTT
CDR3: CASSRGGGSSQPQHF

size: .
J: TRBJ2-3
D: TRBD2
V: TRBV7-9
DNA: TGTGCCAGCAGCTCTTCGGCTAGCGGGGGGGCGGATACGCAGTATTTT
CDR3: CASSSSASGGADTQYF

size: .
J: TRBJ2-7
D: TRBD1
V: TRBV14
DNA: TGTGCCAGCAGCCAAGATCCACAGGGGGCAAAAGAGCAGTACTTC
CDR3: CASSQDPQGAKEQYF

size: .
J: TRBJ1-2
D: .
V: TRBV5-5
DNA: TGTGCCAGCAGCGCAACTACGGGGGGCTACACCTTC
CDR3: CASSATTGGYTF

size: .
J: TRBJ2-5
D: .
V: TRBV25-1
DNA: TGTGCCAGCATCCCCCAGCAGGGGGGAGAGACCCAGTACTTC
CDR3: CASIPQQGGETQYF

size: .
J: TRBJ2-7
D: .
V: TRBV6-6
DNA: TGTGCCAGCGGAGCTATCGAGCAGTACTTC
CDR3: CASGAIEQYF

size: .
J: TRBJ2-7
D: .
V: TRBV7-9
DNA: TGTGCCAGCAGCTCCCCCTGGAGAGAGCAGTACTTC
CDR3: CASSSPWREQYF

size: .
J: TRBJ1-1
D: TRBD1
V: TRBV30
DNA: TGTGCCTGGAGTTTCCGGGACAGGGACACTGAAGCTTTCTTT
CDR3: CAWSFRDRDTEAFF

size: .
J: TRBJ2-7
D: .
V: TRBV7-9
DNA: TGTGCCAGCAGCTATGGACAGTCCTACGAGCAGTACTTC
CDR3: CASSYGQSYEQYF

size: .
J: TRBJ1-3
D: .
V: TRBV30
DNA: TGTGCCTGCCAACGGGGCTCTGGAAACACCATATATTTT
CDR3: CACQRGSGNTIYF

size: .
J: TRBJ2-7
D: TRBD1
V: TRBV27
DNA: TGTGCCAGCAGTCCATCTCCCGCGACAGGGGGCCTCAGCTACGAGCAGTACTTC
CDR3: CASSPSPATGGLSYEQYF

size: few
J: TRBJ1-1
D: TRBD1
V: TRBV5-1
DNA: TGCGCCAGCAGCTCCGGGACAGCCGTTTCCACTGAAGCTTTCTTT
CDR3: CASSSGTAVSTEAFF

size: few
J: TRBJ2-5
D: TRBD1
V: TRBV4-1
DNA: TGCGCCAGCAGCCAACTCGACAGGGGGGAGACCCAGTACTTC
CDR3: CASSQLDRGETQYF

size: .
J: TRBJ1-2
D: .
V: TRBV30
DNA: TGTGCCTGGATTTGGGGCACCTATGGCTACACCTTC
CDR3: CAWIWGTYGYTF

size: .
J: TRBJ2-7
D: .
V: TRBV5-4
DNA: TGTGCCAGCAGCTCGGACAGTTACGAGCAGTACTTC
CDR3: CASSSDSYEQYF

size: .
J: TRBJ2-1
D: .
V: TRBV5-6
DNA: TGTGCCAGCAGCTTAGGGTCGCAGGGCAACAATGAGCAGTTCTTC
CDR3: CASSLGSQGNNEQFF

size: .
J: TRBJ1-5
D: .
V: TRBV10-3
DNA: TGTGCCATCAGTGATCAGGGTTATCAGCCCCAGCATTTT
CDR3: CAISDQGYQPQHF

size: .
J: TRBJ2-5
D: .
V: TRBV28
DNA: TGTGCCAGCAGTTTATCAGCGTTAATAGACCAAGAGACCCAGTACTTC
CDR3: CASSLSALIDQETQYF

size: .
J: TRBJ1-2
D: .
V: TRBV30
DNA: TGTGCCTGGGGAAGGACCGGGAGCTATGGCTACACCTTC
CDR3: CAWGRTGSYGYTF

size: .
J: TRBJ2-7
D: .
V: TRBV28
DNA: TGTGCCACCTGCCCCGCAGGGGTAGGGAGCTACGAGCAGTACTTC
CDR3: CATCPAGVGSYEQYF

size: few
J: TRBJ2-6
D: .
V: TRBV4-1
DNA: TGCGCCAGCAGCCAAGTCATCTCTGGGGCCAACGTCCTGACTTTC
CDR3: CASSQVISGANVLTF

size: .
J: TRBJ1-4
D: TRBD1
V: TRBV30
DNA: TGTGCCTGGAGTGGAGGACAGGCCCCTAATGAAAAACTGTTTTTT
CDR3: CAWSGGQAPNEKLFF